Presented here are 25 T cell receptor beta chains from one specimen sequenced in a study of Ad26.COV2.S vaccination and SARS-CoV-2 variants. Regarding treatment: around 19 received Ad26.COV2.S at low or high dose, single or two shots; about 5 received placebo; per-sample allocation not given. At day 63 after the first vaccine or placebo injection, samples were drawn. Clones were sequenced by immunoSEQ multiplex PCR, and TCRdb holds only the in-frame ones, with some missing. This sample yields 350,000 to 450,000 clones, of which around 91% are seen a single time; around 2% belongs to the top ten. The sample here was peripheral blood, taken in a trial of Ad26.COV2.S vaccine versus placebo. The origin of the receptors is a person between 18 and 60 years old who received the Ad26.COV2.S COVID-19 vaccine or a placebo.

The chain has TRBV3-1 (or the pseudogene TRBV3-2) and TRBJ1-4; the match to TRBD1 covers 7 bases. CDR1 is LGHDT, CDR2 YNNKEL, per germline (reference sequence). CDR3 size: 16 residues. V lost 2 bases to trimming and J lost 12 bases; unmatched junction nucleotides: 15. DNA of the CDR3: TGTGCCAGCAGCCAACGACAGGGCGGGGTTCCGCGTGAACTGTTTTTT. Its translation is CASSQRQGGVPRELFF.

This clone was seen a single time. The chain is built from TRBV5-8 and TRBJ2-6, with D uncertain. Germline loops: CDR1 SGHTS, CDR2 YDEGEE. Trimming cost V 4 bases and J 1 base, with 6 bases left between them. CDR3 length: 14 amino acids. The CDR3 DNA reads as TGTGCCAGCAGCCTCTGGTCTGGGGCCAACGTCCTGACTTTC. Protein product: CASSLWSGANVLTF.

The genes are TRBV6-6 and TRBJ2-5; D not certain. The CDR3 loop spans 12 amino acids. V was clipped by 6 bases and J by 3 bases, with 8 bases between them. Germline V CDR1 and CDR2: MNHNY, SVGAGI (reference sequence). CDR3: CASRTGKETQYF. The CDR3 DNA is TGTGCCAGCAGAACGGGTAAAGAGACCCAGTACTTC.

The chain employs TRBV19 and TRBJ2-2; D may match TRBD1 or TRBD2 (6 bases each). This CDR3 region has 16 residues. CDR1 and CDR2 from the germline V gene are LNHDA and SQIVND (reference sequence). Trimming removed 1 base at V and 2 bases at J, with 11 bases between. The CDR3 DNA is TGTGCCAGTAGTATAGGAGGGGGGTTCAACACCGGGGAGCTGTTTTTT. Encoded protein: CASSIGGGFNTGELFF.

CDR3 nucleotides: TGTGCCAGTAGCAGACTCGGGCTTGCAGGGGCCGGGGAGCTGTTTTTT. Amino acids: CASSRLGLAGAGELFF. The rearrangement uses TRBV19 and TRBJ2-2; maybe TRBD1 (6 bases). The CDR3 runs to 16 residues. From germline, CDR1 is LNHDA and CDR2 SQIVND (reference sequence). The V and J ends lost 6 bases and 6 bases respectively, with 20 bases between them.

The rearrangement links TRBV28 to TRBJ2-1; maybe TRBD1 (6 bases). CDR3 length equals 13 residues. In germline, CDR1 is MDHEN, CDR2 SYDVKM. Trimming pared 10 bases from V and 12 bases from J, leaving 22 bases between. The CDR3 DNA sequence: TGTGCCACCAGGGTCACAACAGGGAAAGGGCAGTTCTTC. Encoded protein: CATRVTTGKGQFF.

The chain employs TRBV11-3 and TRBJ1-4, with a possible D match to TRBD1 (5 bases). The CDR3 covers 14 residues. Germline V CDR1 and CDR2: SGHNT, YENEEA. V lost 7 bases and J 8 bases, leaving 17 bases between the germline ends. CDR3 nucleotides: TGTGCCAGCACCCCGGACAACGAAAGGGAAAAACTGTTTTTT. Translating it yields CASTPDNEREKLFF.

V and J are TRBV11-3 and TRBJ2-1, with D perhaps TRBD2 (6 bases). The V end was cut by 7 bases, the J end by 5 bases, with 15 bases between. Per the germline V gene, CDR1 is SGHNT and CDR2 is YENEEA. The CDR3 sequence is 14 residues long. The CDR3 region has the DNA TGTGCCAGCATTGCGGGGACCAGAAACAATGAGCAGTTCTTC. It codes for CASIAGTRNNEQFF. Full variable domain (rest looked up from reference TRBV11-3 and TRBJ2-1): EAGVVQSPRYKIIEKKQPVAFWCNPISGHNTLYWYLQNLGQGPELLIRYENEEAVDDSQLPKDRFSAERLKGVDSTLKIQPAELGDSAVYLCASIAGTRNNEQFFGPGTRLTVL.

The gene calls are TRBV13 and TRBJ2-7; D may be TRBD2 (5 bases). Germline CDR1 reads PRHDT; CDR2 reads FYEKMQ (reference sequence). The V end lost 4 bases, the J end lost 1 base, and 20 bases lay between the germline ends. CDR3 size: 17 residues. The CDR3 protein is CASSSSSWASWSYEQYF. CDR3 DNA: TGTGCCAGCAGCTCCTCATCTTGGGCTAGCTGGTCCTACGAGCAGTACTTC. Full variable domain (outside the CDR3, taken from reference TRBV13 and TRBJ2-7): AAGVIQSPRHLIKEKRETATLKCYPIPRHDTVYWYQQGPGQDPQFLISFYEKMQSDKGSIPDRFSAQQFSDYHSELNMSSLELGDSALYFCASSSSSWASWSYEQYFGPGTRLTVT.

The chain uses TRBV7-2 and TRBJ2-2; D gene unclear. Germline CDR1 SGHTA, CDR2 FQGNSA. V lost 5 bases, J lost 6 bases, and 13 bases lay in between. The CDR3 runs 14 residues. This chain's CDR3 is CASSPNAWSGELFF. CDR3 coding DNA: TGTGCCAGCAGCCCCAATGCTTGGTCCGGGGAGCTGTTTTTT.

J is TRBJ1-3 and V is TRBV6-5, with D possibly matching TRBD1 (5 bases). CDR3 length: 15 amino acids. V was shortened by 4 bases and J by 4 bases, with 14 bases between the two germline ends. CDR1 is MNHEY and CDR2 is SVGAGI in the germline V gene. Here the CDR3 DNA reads TGTGCCAGCAGTTCCCGGGGGAAATCGGGAAACACCATATATTTT. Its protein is CASSSRGKSGNTIYF.

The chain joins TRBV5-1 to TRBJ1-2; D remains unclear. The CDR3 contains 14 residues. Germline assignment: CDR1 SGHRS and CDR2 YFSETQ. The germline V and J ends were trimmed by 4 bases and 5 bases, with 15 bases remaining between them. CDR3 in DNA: TGCGCCAGCAGCCCAGACCTACTCGTGTATGGCTACACCTTC. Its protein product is CASSPDLLVYGYTF.

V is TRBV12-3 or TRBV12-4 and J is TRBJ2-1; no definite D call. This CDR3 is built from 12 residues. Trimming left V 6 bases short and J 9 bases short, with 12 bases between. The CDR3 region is CASSSRYGEQFF. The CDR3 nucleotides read TGTGCCAGCAGCTCACGATACGGTGAGCAGTTCTTC.

The CDR3 region is CASSFSGNNQPQHF. DNA for the CDR3: TGTGCCAGCAGTTTCTCTGGGAACAATCAGCCCCAGCATTTT. This chain uses TRBV28 with TRBJ1-5; D call uncertain. The V and J ends lost 3 bases and 3 bases respectively, with 9 bases between them. The CDR3 has 14 amino acids. The germline CDR1 and CDR2 sequences are MDHEN and SYDVKM.

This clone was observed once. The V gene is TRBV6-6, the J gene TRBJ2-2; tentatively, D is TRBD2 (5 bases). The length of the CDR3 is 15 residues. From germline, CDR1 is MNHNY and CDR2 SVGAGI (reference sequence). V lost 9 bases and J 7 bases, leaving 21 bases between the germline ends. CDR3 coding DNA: TGTGCCAGTCTCTCCGGCCCGGTCGGGGTCGGGGAGCTGTTTTTT. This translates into CASLSGPVGVGELFF.

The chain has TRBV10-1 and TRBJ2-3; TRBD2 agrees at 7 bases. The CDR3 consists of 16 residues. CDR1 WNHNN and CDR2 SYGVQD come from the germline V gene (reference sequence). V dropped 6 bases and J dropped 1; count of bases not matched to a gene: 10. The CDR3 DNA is TGCGCCAGCAGCCCATCGGGGACTACCGGCACAGATACGCAGTATTTT. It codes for CASSPSGTTGTDTQYF.

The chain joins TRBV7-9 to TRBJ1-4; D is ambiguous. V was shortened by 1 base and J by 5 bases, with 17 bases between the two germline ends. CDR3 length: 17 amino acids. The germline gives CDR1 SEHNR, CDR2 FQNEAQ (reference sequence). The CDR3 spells CASSLEVGPVQNEKLFF. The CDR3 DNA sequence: TGTGCCAGCAGCTTAGAAGTCGGGCCGGTACAAAATGAAAAACTGTTTTTT.

DNA of the CDR3: TGCGCCAGCAGCCGCCTCGGTTTGGAGTTCCAATACGAGCAGTACTTC. Encoded protein: CASSRLGLEFQYEQYF. The chain recombines TRBV4-1 with TRBJ2-7; D ambiguous. Germline lookup yields CDR1 MGHRA and CDR2 YSYEKL. The CDR3 covers 16 residues. V was trimmed by 4 bases and J by 4 bases, leaving 20 bases between them.

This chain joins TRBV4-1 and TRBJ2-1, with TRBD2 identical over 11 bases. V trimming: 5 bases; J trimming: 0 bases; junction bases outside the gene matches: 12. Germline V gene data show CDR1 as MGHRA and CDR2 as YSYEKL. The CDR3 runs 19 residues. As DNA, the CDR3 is TGCGCCAGCAGCTATTGGGGACTAGCGGATGCGAGCTCCTACAATGAGCAGTTCTTC. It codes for CASSYWGLADASSYNEQFF.

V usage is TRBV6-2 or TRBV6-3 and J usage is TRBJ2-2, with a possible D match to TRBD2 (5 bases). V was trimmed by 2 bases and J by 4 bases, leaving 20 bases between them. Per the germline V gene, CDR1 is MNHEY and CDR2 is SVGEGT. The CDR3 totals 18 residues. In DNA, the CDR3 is TGTGCCAGCAGTTACCCCAAAGGCGAGGGCCGGTTCACCGGGGAGCTGTTTTTT. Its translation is CASSYPKGEGRFTGELFF.

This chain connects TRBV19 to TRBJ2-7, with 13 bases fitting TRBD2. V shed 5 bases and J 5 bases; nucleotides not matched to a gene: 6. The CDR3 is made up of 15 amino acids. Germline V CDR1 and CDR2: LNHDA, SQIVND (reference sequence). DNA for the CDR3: TGTGCCAGTAGTCCTCCGGGACTAGCGGGAAACGAGCAGTACTTC. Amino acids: CASSPPGLAGNEQYF.

The DNA of the CDR3 is TGTGCCAGCGGAACTAGCACAGATACGCAGTATTTT. Residues: CASGTSTDTQYF. The chain links TRBV6-5 to TRBJ2-3; unclear D gene. Germline V CDR1 and CDR2: MNHEY, SVGAGI. V was trimmed by 8 bases and J by 0 bases, leaving 6 bases between them. The CDR3 has 12 residues.

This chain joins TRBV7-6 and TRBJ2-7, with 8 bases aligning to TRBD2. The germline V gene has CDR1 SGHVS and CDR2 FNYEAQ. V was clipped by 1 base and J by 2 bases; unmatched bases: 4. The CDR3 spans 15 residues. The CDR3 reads CASSLVAGIPYEQYF. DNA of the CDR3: TGTGCCAGCAGCTTAGTAGCGGGAATCCCCTACGAGCAGTACTTC.

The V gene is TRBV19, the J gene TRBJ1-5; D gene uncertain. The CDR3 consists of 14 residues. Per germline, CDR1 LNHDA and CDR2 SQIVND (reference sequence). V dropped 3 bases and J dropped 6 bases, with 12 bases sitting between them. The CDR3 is CASSMSGKRQPQHF. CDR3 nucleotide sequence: TGTGCCAGTAGTATGTCGGGGAAGCGTCAGCCCCAGCATTTT.

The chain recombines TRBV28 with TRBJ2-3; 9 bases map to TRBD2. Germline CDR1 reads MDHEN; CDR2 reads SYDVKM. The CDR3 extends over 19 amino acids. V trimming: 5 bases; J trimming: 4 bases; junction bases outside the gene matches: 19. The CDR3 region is CASSLGLALELSSADTQYF. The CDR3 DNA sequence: TGTGCCAGCAGTCTGGGACTAGCCCTAGAACTGAGTAGCGCAGATACGCAGTATTTT.